This T cell receptor (beta chain) was profiled in a study of beta chain features in type 1 diabetes. Study-level findings and limits: Still unanswered here is whether HLA type influences TCRB rearrangement.

The investigators reverse transcribed all of the isolated RNA, so they sequenced expressed TCRB transcripts. TCRdb's copy holds only in-frame clones and misses some; the assay was immunoSEQ multiplex PCR. The sample lists roughly 500,000 clones, about an eighth seen once, with approximately 0.045% in the top ten. To note about this clone: What it binds is not known.

The TCR comes from a woman younger than 35 in good health. The source material was naive CD4+ T cells from blood.

The CDR3 coding sequence is TGTGCCAGCAGCGGGGACGTGCGCAATCAGCCCCAGCATTTT. This codes for CASSGDVRNQPQHF. The V gene is TRBV9, the J gene TRBJ1-5; possible D gene TRBD1, 5 bases. This CDR3 has 14 amino acids. CDR1 is SGDLS, CDR2 YYNGEE, per germline. The V end lost 3 bases, the J end lost 2 bases, and 9 bases lay between the germline ends.